This T cell receptor (beta chain) was sequenced during a study of T cells in tuberculosis. At the level of the study: Blood was taken before or within 7 days of anti-tuberculosis therapy.

TCRdb keeps only in-frame clones here, not all; method: immunoSEQ multiplex PCR. The profile shows approximately 35,000 clones, about 90% of them singletons. V lost 6 bases and J lost 4; bases outside the gene matches: 6. Per the germline V gene, CDR1 is SNHLY and CDR2 is FYNNEI. This CDR3 region has 14 residues. Time point reported: new active TB diagnosis, blood taken before or within 7 days of starting treatment. Each patient had positive sputum smear microscopy and/or positive culture. This TCR came from an adult with tuberculosis. Some clones in this sample may be carry-over from other donors' samples. Specimen: PBMCs, collected at tuberculosis diagnosis. V and J are TRBV2 and TRBJ1-2, with 9 bases fitting TRBD1. The CDR3 DNA sequence: TGTGCCAGCAGCGCGGGACAGGGTGGCTATGGCTACACCTTC. Residues: CASSAGQGGYGYTF.